Many counts were recorded for the clone carrying this T cell receptor (beta chain). One end of the junction fails to match germline, which may point to a read error. Via MiXCR, TCRdb re-called the RT-PCR reads, giving one row per CDR3 protein. The sample consists of around 530,000 distinct CDR3 sequences, 12% of them appearing once. These data belong to a study of response to subunit inactivated influenza vaccine. The CDR3 consists of 13 residues. CDR1 and CDR2 (germline): DFQATT, SNEGSKA (reference sequence). This sequence originates from a man aged 50-60 years who received an inactivated influenza vaccine. The specimen was PBMCs from blood, collected on the day of vaccination. The rearrangement joins TRBV20-1 to TRBJ2-7, with 10 bases aligning to TRBD2. The chain's CDR3 is CSPSGSPSYEQYF. The CDR3 DNA sequence: TGCAGTCCTAGCGGGAGTCCCTCCTACGAGCAGTACTTC.